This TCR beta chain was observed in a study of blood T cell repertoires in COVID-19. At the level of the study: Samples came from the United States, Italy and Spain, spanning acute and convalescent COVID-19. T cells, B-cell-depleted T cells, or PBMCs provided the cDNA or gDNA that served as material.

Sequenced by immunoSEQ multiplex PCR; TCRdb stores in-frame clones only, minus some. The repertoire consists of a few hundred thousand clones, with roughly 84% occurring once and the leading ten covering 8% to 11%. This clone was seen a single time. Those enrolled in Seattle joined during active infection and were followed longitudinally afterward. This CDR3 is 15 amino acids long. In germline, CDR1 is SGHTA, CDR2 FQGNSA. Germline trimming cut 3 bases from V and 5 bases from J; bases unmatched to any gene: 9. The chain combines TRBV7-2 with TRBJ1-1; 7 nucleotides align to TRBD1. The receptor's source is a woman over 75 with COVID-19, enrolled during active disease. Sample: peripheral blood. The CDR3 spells CASSLAQGVNTEAFF. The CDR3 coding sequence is TGTGCCAGCAGCTTGGCTCAGGGGGTAAATACTGAAGCTTTCTTT.